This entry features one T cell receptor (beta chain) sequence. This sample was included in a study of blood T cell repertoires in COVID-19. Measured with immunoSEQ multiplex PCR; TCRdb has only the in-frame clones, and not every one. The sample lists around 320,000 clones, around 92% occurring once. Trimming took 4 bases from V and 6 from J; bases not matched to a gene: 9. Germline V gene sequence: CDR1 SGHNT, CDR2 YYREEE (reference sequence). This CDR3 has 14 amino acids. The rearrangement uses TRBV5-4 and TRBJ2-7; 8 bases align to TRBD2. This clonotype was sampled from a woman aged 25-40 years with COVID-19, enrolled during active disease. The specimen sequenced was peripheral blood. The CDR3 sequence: CASSLRGGLGEQYF. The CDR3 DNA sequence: TGTGCCAGCAGCCTACGGGGGGGCCTCGGCGAGCAGTACTTC.